The sequence of this TCR beta chain was determined in a study of regulatory T cells in long-lasting Graves disease. V was clipped by 3 bases and J by 3 bases, with 9 bases between them. The CDR3 is 13 amino acids. The germline gives CDR1 SGHTA, CDR2 FQGNSA. iRepertoire HTBI primers and Arm-PCR of CDR3 regions built TCR beta libraries. In TCRdb, the multiplex PCR reads were re-called with MiXCR into one record per CDR3 protein. The sample lists some 250,000 distinct CDR3 sequences; about 16% were seen once. Time point reported: newly diagnosed GD, antithyroid drugs for less than 3 months. PBMC-derived RNA was used for the TCR library.

The rearrangement joins TRBV7-2 to TRBJ2-7, with D possibly being TRBD2 (6 bases). The source was peripheral blood mononuclear cells (PBMCs), collected at new diagnosis, from a patient treated with antithyroid drugs. The receptor was isolated from a female donor with Graves disease. CDR3 region: CASSFKGLYEQYF. CDR3 nucleotides: TGTGCCAGCAGCTTTAAGGGACTCTACGAGCAGTACTTC.